Presented here are 3 T cell receptor beta chains from one specimen sequenced in a study of identical twins. TCRdb independently ran MiXCR on the 5' RACE reads; one entry per CDR3 protein. The sample shows about 190,000 distinct CDR3 sequences, more than 15% of them seen only once. The sample was also linked to a second study, of T cells expressing NK-cell markers.

The sample consisted of CD8+ T cells sorted from blood. These receptors all stem from a woman between 18 and 30 years old in good health.

This clonotype was observed a few times. The chain is built from TRBV5-1 and TRBJ2-7; unclear D gene. This CDR3 region has 14 residues. Trimming cost V 3 bases and J 2 bases, with 12 bases left between them. Germline-derived CDR1 and CDR2 are SGHRS and YFSETQ. CDR3 nucleotide sequence: TGCGCCAGCAGCTACCTAGGTAACCCCTACGAGCAGTACTTC. This sequence encodes CASSYLGNPYEQYF.

This clonotype turned up a few times. The chain joins TRBV5-6 to TRBJ1-2; the match to TRBD1 covers 8 bases. V lost 5 bases and J lost 4; bases outside the gene matches: 7. CDR3 length: 14 amino acids. Per germline, CDR1 SGHDT and CDR2 YYEEEE. CDR3 sequence (DNA): TGTGCCAGCAGATTTGGACAGGGTGCCTATGGCTACACCTTC. This sequence encodes CASRFGQGAYGYTF.

The chain employs TRBV20-1 and TRBJ2-1; TRBD1 aligns across 9 bases. The CDR3 length is 17 residues. The V segment lost 5 bases and the J segment 1 base; nucleotides outside the gene matches: 12. CDR1 DFQATT and CDR2 SNEGSKA come from the germline V gene (reference sequence). Here the CDR3 reads CSARRPGQGPSYNEQFF. As DNA, the CDR3 is TGCAGTGCTCGTCGCCCGGGACAGGGACCTTCCTACAATGAGCAGTTCTTC.